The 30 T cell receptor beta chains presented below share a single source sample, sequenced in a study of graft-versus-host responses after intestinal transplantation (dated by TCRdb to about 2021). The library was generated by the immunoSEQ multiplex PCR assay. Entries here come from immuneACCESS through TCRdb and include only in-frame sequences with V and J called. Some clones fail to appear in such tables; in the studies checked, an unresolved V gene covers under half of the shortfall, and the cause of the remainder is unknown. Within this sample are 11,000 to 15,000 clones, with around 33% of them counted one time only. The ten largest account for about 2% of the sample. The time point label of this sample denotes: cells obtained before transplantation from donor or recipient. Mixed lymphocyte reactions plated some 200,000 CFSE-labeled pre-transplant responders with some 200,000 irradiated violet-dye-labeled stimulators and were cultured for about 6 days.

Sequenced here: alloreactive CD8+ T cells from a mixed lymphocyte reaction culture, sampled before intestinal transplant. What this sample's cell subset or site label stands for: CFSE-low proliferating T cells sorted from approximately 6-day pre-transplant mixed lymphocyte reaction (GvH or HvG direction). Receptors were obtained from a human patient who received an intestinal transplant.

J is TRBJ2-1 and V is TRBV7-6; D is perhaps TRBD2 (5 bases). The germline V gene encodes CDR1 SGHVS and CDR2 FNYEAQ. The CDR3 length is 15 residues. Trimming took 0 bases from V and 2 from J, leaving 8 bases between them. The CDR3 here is CASSLAAEAYNEQFF. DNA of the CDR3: TGTGCCAGCAGCTTAGCTGCGGAGGCCTACAATGAGCAGTTCTTC. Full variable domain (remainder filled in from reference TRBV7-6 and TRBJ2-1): GAGVSQSPRYKVTKRGQDVALRCDPISGHVSLYWYRQALGQGPEFLTYFNYEAQQDKSGLPNDRFSAERPEGSISTLTIQRTEQRDSAMYRCASSLAAEAYNEQFFGPGTRLTVL.

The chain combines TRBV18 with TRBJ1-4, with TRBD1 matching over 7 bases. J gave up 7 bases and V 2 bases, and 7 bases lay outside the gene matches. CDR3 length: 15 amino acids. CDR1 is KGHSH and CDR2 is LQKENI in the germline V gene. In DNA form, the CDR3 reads TGTGCCAGCTCACCAACAGGGGTGCGCGGTGAAAAACTGTTTTTT. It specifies CASSPTGVRGEKLFF.

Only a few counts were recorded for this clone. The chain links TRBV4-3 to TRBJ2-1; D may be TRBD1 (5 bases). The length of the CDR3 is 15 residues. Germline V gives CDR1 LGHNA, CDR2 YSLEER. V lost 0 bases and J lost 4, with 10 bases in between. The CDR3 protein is CASSQDRVFYNEQFF. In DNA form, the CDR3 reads TGCGCCAGCAGCCAAGACAGGGTATTTTACAATGAGCAGTTCTTC.

The CDR3 DNA reads as TGTGCCAGCAGCCACTCCTACGAGCAGTACTTC. This gives the protein CASSHSYEQYF. The rearrangement uses TRBV11-2 and TRBJ2-7; D call uncertain. Germline V gene data show CDR1 as SGHAT and CDR2 as FQNNGV. The CDR3 totals 11 residues. The ends were cut back, 5 bases at V and 0 bases at J, with 2 bases in the middle.

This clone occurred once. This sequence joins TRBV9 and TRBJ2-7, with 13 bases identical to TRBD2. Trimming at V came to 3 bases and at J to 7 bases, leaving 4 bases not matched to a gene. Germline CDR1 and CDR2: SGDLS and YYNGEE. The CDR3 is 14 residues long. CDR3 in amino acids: CASSDGLAGEEQYF. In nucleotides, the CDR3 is TGTGCCAGCAGCGACGGACTAGCGGGGGAAGAGCAGTACTTC.

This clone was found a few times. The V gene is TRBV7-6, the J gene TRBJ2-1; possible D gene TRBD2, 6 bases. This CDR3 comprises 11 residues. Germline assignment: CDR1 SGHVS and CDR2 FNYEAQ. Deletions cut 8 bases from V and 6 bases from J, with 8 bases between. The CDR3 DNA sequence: TGTGCCAGCGCCGGGGGCAATGAGCAGTTCTTC. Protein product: CASAGGNEQFF.

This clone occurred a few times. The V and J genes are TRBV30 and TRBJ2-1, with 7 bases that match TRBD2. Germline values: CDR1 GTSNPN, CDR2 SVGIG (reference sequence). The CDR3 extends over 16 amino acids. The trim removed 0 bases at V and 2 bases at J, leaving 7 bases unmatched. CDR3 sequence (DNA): TGTGCCTGGAGTGTCGGGTCTAGCGGTCCCTACAATGAGCAGTTCTTC. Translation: CAWSVGSSGPYNEQFF.

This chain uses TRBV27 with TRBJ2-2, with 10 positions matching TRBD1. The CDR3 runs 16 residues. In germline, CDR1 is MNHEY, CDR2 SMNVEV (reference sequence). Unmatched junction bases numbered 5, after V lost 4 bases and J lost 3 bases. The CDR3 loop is CASSSRQGAYTGELFF. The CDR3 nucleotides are TGTGCCAGCAGTTCACGACAGGGGGCTTACACCGGGGAGCTGTTTTTT.

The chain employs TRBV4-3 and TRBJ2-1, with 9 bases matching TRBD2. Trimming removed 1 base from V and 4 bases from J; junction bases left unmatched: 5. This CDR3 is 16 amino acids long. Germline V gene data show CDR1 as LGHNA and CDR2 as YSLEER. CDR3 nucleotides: TGCGCCAGCAGCCAAGGAGCGGGGGGAATATACAATGAGCAGTTCTTC. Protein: CASSQGAGGIYNEQFF.

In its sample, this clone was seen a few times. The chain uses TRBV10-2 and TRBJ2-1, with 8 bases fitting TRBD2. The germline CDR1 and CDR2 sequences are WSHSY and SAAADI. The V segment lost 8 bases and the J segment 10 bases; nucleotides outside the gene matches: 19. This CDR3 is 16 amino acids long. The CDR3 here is CASCYLAGPPTGEQFF. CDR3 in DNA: TGCGCCAGCTGTTATTTAGCGGGGCCCCCTACAGGGGAGCAGTTCTTC.

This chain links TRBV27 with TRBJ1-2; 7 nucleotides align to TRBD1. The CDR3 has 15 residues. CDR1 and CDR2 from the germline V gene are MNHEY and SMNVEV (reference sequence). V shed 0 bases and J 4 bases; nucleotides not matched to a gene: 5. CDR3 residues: CASSLSPGGGYGYTF. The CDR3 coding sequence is TGTGCCAGCAGTTTATCGCCAGGGGGAGGCTATGGCTACACCTTC.

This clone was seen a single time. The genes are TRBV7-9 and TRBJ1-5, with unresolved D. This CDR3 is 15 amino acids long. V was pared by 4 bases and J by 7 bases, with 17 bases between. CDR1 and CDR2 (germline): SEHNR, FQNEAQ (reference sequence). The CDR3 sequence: CASSSGSQAEQPQHF. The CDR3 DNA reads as TGTGCCAGCAGCTCCGGATCGCAGGCAGAACAGCCCCAGCATTTT.

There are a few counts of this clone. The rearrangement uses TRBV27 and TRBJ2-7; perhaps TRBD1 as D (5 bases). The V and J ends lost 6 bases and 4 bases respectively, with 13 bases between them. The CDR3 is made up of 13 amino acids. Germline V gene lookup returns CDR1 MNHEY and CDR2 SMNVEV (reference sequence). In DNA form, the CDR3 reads TGTGCCAGCAGCCAAGGGGTGGATTACGAGCAGTACTTC. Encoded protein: CASSQGVDYEQYF.

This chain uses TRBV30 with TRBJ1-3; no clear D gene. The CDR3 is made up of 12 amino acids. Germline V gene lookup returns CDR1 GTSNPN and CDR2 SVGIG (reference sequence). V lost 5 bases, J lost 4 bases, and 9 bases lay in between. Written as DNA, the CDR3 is TGTGCCTGGTCCATCGGGGGAAACACCATATATTTT. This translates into CAWSIGGNTIYF.

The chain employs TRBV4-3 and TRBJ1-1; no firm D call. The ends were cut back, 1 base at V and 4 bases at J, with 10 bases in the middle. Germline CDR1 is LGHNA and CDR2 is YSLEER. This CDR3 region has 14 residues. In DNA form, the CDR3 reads TGCGCCAGCAGCCAAGGCTCGGCGGGCACTGAAGCTTTCTTT. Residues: CASSQGSAGTEAFF.

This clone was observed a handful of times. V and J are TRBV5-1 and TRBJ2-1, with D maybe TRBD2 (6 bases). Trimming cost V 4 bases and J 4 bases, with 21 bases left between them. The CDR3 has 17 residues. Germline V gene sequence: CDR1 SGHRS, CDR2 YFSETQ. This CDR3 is CASSAERPGVTYNEQFF. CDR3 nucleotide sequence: TGCGCCAGCAGCGCAGAGCGTCCGGGGGTGACTTACAATGAGCAGTTCTTC.

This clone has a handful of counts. The CDR3 region is CASSGGLAGESSYEQYF. The CDR3 DNA reads TGTGCCAGCAGTGGGGGACTAGCGGGGGAAAGCTCCTACGAGCAGTACTTC. This chain connects TRBV27 to TRBJ2-7, with 14 positions matching TRBD2. Germline CDR1 is MNHEY and CDR2 is SMNVEV (reference sequence). Germline trimming cut 5 bases from V and 0 bases from J; bases unmatched to any gene: 6. The CDR3 runs to 17 residues.

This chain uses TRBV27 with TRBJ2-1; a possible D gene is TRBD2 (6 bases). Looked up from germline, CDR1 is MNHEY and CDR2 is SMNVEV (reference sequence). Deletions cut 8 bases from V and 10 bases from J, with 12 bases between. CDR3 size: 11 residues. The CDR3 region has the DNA TGTGCCAGCGGCCGGGGGTTCGAGCAGTTCTTC. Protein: CASGRGFEQFF.

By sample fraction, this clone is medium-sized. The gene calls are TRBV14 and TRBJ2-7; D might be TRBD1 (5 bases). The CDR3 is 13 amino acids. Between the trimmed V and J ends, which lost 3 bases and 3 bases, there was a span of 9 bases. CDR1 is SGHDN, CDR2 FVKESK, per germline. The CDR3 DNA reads TGTGCCAGCAGCCATGGCAGGGACTACGAGCAGTACTTC. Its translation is CASSHGRDYEQYF.

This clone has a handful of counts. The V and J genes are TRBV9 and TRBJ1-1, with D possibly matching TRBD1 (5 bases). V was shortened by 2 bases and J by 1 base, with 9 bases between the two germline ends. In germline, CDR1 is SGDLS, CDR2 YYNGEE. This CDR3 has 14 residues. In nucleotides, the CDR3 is TGTGCCAGCAGCGTTGGGGCGCCGAACACTGAAGCTTTCTTT. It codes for CASSVGAPNTEAFF.

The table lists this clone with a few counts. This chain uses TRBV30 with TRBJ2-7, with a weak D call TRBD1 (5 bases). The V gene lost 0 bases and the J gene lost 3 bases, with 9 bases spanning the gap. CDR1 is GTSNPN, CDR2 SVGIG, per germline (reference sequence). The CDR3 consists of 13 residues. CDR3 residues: CAWSVGQGYEQYF. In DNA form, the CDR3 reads TGTGCCTGGAGTGTAGGGCAGGGCTACGAGCAGTACTTC.

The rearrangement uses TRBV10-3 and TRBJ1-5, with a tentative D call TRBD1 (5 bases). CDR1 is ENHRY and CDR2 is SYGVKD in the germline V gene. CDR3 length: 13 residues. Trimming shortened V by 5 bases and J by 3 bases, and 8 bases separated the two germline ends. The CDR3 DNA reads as TGTGCCATCAGTCGACAGCTCAATCAGCCCCAGCATTTT. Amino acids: CAISRQLNQPQHF.

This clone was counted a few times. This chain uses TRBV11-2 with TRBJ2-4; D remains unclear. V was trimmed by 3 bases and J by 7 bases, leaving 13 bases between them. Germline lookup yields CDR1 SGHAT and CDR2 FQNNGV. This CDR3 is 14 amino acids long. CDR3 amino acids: CASSLWNSGNIQYF. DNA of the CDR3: TGTGCCAGCAGCTTGTGGAACTCCGGGAACATTCAGTACTTC.

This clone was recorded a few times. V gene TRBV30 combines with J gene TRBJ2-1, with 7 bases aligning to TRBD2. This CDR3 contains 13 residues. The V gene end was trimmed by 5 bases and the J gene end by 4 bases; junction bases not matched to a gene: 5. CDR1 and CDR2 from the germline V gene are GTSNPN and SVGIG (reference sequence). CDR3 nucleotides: TGTGCCTGGTCTGGCGGGGGATACAATGAGCAGTTCTTC. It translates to CAWSGGGYNEQFF.

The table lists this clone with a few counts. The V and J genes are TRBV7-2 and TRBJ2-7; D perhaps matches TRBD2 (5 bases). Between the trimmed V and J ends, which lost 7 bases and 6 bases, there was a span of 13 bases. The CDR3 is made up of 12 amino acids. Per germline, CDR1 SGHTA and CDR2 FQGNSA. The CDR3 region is CASTSSEAEQYF. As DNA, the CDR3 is TGTGCCAGCACCTCATCGGAGGCCGAGCAGTACTTC.

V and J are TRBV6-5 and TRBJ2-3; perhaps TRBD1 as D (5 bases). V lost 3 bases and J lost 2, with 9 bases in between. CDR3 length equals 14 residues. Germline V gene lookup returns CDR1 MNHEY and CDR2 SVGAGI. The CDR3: CASSYLGDTDTQYF. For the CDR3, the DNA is TGTGCCAGCAGTTATCTAGGGGACACAGATACGCAGTATTTT.

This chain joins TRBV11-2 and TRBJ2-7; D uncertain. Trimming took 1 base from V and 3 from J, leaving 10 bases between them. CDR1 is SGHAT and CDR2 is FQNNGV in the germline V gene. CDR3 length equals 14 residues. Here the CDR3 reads CASSLAAGLYEQYF. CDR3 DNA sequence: TGTGCCAGCAGCTTAGCCGCAGGCCTCTACGAGCAGTACTTC.

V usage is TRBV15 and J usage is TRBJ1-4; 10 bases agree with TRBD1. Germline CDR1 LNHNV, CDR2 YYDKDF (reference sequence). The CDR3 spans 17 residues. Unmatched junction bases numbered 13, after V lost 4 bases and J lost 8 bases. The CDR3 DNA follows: TGTGCCACCAGCATTCCCAAACTCGGGACAGGGGAAGAAAAACTGTTTTTT. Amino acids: CATSIPKLGTGEEKLFF.

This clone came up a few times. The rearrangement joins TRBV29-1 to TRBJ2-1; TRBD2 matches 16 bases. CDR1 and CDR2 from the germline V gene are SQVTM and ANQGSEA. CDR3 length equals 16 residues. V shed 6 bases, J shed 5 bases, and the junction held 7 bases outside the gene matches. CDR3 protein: CSVGGLAGGRNNEQFF. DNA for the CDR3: TGCAGCGTCGGGGGACTAGCGGGGGGGCGGAACAATGAGCAGTTCTTC.

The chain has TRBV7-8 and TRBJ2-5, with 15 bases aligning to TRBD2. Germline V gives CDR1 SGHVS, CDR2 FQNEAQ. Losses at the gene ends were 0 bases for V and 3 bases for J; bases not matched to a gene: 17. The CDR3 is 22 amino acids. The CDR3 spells CASSLAAFEGLAGGLKKETQYF. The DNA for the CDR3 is TGTGCCAGCAGCTTAGCAGCTTTTGAAGGACTAGCGGGGGGGCTAAAAAAAGAGACCCAGTACTTC.